This TCR beta chain emerged from a study of T cell clones after liver transplantation. Germline CDR1 and CDR2: LNHNV and YYDKDF (reference sequence). The CDR3 runs to 15 residues. V dropped 6 bases and J dropped 7; count of bases not matched to a gene: 6. Method: immunoSEQ multiplex PCR; TCRdb's copy keeps in-frame clones and lacks some. The top ten hold 10% to 15% of the sample, which has around 18,000 clones, around 89% seen once. The J gene is TRBJ2-2, the V gene TRBV15, with 12 bases identical to TRBD1. This TCR was recovered from a human patient who received a liver transplant. Some of the T cells may derive from the graft donor. Sequenced here: CD8+ T cells from blood, sampled 45 to 46 months after liver transplant. CDR3 in DNA: TGTGCCACCAGAAGGGGACAGGGGGCGGTCGGGGAGCTGTTTTTT. Protein: CATRRGQGAVGELFF.